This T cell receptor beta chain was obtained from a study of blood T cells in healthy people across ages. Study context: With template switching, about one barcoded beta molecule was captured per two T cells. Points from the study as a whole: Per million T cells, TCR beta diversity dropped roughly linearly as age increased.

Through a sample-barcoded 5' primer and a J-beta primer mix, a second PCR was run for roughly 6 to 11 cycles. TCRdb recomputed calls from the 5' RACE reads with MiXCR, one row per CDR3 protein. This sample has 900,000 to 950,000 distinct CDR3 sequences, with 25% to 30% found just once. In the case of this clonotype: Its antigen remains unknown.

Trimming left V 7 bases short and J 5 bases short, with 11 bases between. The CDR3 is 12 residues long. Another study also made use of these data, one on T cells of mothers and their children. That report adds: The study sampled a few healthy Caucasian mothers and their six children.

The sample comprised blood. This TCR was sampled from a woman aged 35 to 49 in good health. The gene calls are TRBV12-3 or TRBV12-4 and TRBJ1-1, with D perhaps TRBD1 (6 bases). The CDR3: CASTLDRTEAFF. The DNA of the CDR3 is TGTGCCAGCACCCTAGACAGGACTGAAGCTTTCTTT.